The T cell receptor (beta chain) under discussion was sequenced for a study of T cell responses to AZD1222 COVID-19 vaccine. With respect to this clone: Other DNA sequences in this sample translate to the same CDR3.

Deletions cut 2 bases from V and 3 bases from J, with 7 bases between. Germline CDR1 and CDR2: MDHEN and SYDVKM. The CDR3 consists of 13 residues. Method: immunoSEQ multiplex PCR; TCRdb's copy keeps in-frame clones and lacks some. Here the sample spans approximately 170,000 clones, 85% to 90% being singletons. The chain recombines TRBV28 with TRBJ1-1; D is unclear. The clonotype was recovered from an adult in good health. Sequences were derived from peripheral blood, sampled on day 0 of AZD1222 vaccination. The CDR3 is CASSLRRDTEAFF. CDR3 DNA: TGTGCCAGCAGTTTACGTAGAGACACTGAAGCTTTCTTT.